This TCR beta chain was observed in a study of T-cell reconstitution after alpha-beta-depleted transplantation in children. The ends were cut back, 8 bases at V and 4 bases at J, with 15 bases in the middle. Germline V CDR1 and CDR2: SNHLY, FYNNEI. The CDR3 spans 14 residues. Construction of the TCRbeta library involved unique molecular identifiers. One entry per CDR3 protein results from TCRdb running MiXCR on the PCR reads. The data show hundreds of thousands of distinct CDR3 sequences, over 15% seen once. The sequences come from PBMCs from the stem cell graft donor, collected from the stem cell graft. The receptor's source is a human donor who donated a stem cell graft to a child with acute myeloid leukemia. The rearrangement uses TRBV2 and TRBJ2-1, with D perhaps TRBD2 (5 bases). The DNA for the CDR3 is TGTGCCAGCCTCCTAGCCCATCCATACAATGAGCAGTTCTTC. Protein product: CASLLAHPYNEQFF.